The present T cell receptor (beta chain) was sequenced within a study of beta chain features in type 1 diabetes. Expressed TCRB transcripts were sequenced after all isolated RNA was converted to cDNA. Generated by immunoSEQ multiplex PCR, the TCRdb table keeps only in-frame clones and is missing some. Seen here are 150,000 to 180,000 clones, about 9.3% observed once, and the top ten hold roughly 0.5%. Regarding the study as a whole: Within patients, naive, central memory and Treg TCRB repertoires seemed more similar than within healthy donors. Patients with Type 1 diabetes showed moderately but significantly shorter TCRB CDR3s in all four CD4+ subsets.

Notes on this clone: What it binds is not known.

The CDR3 has 16 amino acids. Germline V CDR1 and CDR2: SGHNT, YYREEE (reference sequence). The germline V and J ends were trimmed by 2 bases and 0 bases, with 12 bases remaining between them. Sequenced input: central memory CD4+ T cells from blood. This receptor was obtained from a man under 40 with type 1 diabetes. The chain recombines TRBV5-4 with TRBJ2-1; D is perhaps TRBD2 (6 bases). CDR3 sequence reads: CASSFGGASSYNEQFF. The DNA of the CDR3 is TGTGCCAGCAGCTTCGGAGGGGCTAGCTCCTACAATGAGCAGTTCTTC.